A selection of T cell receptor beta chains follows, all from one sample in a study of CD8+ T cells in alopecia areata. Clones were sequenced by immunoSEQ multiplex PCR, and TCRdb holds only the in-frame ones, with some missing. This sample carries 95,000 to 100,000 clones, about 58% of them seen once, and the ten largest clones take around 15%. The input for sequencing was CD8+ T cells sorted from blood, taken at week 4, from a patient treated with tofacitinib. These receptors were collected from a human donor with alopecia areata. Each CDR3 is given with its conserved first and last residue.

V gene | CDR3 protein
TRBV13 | CASSLGSGRMGEQYF
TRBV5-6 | CASSRPATNEKLFF
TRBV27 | CASSLTGYNQPQHF
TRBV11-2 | CASSLGQGVNEQFF
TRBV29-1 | CTFRVPRDSDPSGANVLTF
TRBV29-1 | CSALTGYGNTIYF
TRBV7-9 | CASSTWEATEAFF
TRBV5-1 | CASSPMGLAVPYEQYF
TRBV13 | CASSPSLGVGETQYF
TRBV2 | CASSGTAMNTEAFF
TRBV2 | CASMHSIYNSPLHF
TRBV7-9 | CASSAPMRGGARDTQYF
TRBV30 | CAWSPGQHSNQPQHF
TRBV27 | CASGVAAFTGELFF
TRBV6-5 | CASRESQGANQPQHF
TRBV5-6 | CASSLKLAGGQETQYF
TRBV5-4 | CASSFGGTQYF
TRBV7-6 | CASSLSWEESVKETQYF
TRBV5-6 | CASSPTYGSNYGYTF
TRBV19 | CASSARGAERGNEQFF
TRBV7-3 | CASSSSGTPADTQYF
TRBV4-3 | CASSQWTDTEAFF
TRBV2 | CATNRDGLSYEQYF
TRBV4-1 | CASSQDSGTGGAETQYF
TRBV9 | CASSLSFPGLAAIELFF
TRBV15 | CATSRGWGRSTDTQYF
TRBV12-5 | CASGLTSGPRFQETQYF
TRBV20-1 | CSGRESYEQYF
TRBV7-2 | CASSLESDQETQYF
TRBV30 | CAWSVGLAGISYEQYF
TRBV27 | CASSALSVTYEQYF